This T cell receptor (beta chain) was found in a study of blood T cell repertoires in COVID-19. Study-level background: COVID-19 samples from acute and convalescent phases originated in the United States, Italy and Spain.

Profiled with immunoSEQ multiplex PCR; TCRdb holds only in-frame clones, not every one. The table shows approximately 33,000 clones, with approximately 91% occurring only once. The CDR3 runs 16 residues. The ends lost 3 bases at V and 7 bases at J; junction bases unmatched: 8. Germline CDR1 and CDR2: KGHSH and LQKENI. Sample: peripheral blood. The sequence derives from a man aged 55 to 70 with COVID-19, enrolled during active disease. The chain employs TRBV18 and TRBJ2-2; 10 nucleotides line up with TRBD1. The CDR3 DNA follows: TGTGCCAGCTCACCCGCCGGGACAGGGGTTATCGGGGAGCTGTTTTTT. Translated: CASSPAGTGVIGELFF.